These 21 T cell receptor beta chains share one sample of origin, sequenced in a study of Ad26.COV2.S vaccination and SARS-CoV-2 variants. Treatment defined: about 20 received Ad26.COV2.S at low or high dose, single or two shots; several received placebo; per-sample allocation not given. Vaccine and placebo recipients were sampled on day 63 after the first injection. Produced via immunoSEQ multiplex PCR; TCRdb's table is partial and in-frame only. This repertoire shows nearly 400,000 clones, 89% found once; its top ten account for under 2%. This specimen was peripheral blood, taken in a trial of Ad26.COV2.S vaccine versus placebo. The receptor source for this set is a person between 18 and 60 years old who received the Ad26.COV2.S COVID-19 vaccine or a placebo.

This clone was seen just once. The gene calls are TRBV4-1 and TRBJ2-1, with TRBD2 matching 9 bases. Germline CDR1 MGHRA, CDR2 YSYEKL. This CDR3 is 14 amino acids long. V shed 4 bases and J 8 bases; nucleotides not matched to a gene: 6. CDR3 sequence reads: CASSPGLAYDEQFF. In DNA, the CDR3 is TGCGCCAGCAGCCCGGGACTAGCATACGATGAGCAGTTCTTC.

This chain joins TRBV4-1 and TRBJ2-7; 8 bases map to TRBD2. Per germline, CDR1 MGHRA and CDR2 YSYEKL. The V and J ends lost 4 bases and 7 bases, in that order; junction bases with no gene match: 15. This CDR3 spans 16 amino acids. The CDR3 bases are TGCGCCAGCAGCCCAGGACTAGCTAGAGTGGGGGGGGAGCAGTACTTC. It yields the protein CASSPGLARVGGEQYF.

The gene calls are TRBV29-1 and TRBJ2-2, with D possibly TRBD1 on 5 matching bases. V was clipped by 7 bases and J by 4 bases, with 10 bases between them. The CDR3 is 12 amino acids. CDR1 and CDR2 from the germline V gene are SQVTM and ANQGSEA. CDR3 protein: CSAGIGTGELFF. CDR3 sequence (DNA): TGCAGCGCAGGGATAGGCACCGGGGAGCTGTTTTTT.

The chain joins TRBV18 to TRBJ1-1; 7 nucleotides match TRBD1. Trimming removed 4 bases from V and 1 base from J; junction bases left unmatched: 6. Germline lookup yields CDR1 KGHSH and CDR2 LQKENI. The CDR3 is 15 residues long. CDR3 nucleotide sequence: TGTGCCAGCTCACTGGGGGAGGGGGCGAACACTGAAGCTTTCTTT. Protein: CASSLGEGANTEAFF.

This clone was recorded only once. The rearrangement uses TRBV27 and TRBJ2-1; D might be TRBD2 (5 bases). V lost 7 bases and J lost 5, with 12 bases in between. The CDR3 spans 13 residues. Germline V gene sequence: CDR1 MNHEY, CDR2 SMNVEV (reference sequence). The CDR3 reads CASKLHGNNEQFF. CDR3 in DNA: TGTGCCAGCAAGCTTCACGGGAACAATGAGCAGTTCTTC.

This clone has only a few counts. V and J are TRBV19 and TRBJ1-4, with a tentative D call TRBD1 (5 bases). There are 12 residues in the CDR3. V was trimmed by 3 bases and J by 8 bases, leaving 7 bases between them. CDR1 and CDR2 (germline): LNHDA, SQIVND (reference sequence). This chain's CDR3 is CASSIWGEKLFF. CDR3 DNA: TGTGCCAGTAGTATCTGGGGGGAAAAACTGTTTTTT.

The CDR3 loop is CASSPPALLRPNTGELFF. In DNA, the CDR3 is TGTGCCAGCAGCCCCCCCGCACTTTTAAGACCGAACACCGGGGAGCTGTTTTTT. The V gene is TRBV27, the J gene TRBJ2-2; D is unclear. Per the germline V gene, CDR1 is MNHEY and CDR2 is SMNVEV (reference sequence). CDR3 length: 18 residues. V was pared by 6 bases and J by 0 bases, with 20 bases between.

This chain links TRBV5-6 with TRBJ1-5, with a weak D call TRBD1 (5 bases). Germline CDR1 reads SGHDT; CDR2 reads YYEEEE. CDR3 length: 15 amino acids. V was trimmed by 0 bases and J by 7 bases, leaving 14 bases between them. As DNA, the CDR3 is TGTGCCAGCAGCTTGGCCCGGCAGGGTAGACAGCCCCAGCATTTT. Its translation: CASSLARQGRQPQHF.

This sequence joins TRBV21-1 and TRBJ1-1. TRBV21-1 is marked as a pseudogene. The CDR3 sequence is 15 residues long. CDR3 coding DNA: TGTGCCAGCAGCAAAGTTGGGGGTATGAACACTGAAGCTTTCTTT. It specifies CASSKVGGMNTEAFF.

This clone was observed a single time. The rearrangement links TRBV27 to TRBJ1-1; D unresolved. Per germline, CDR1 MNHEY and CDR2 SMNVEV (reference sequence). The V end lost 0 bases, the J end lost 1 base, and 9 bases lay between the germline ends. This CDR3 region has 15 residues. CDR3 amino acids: CASSLSGPGNTEAFF. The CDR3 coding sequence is TGTGCCAGCAGTTTATCCGGACCAGGGAACACTGAAGCTTTCTTT.

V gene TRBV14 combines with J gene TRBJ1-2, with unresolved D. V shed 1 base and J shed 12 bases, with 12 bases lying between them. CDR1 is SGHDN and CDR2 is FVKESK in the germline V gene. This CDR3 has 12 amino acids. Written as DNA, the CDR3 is TGTGCCAGCAGCCAAGTTTTGGGCTTCGACACCTTC. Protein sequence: CASSQVLGFDTF.

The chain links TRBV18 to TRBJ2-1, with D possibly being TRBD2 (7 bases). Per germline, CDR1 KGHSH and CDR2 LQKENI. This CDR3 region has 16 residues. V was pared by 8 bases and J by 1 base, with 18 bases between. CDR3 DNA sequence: TGTGCCAGCGCCCGCGAGGGGGGGCCGTCCTACAATGAGCAGTTCTTC. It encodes CASAREGGPSYNEQFF.

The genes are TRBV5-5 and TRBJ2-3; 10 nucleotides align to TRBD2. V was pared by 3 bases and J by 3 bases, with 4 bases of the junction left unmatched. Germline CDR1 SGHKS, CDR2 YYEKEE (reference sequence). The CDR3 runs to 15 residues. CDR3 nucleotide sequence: TGTGCCAGCAGCTCGCTAGCGGGAGAAACAGATACGCAGTATTTT. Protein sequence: CASSSLAGETDTQYF.

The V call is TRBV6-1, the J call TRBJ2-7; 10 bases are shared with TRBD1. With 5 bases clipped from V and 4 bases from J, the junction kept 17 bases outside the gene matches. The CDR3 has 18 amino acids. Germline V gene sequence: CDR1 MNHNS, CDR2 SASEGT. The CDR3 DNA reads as TGTGCCAGCAGTAAAGGAGGACCCATGGGACAGGGGATTTACGAGCAGTACTTC. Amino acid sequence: CASSKGGPMGQGIYEQYF.

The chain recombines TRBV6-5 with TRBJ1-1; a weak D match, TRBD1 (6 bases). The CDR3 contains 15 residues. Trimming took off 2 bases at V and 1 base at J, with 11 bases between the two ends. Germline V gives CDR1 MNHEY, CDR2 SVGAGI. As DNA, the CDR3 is TGTGCCAGCAGTTACAGAGGGGGATCGAACACTGAAGCTTTCTTT. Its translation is CASSYRGGSNTEAFF.

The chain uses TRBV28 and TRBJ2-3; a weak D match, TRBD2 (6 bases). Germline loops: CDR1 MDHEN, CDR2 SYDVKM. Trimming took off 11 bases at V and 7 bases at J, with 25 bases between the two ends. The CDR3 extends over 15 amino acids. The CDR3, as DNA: TGTGCCGCCCCGAAGGGGAGGCTGGCTGGATATACGCAGTATTTT. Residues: CAAPKGRLAGYTQYF.

CDR3 sequence: CASSLGPGNQPQHF. The CDR3 DNA follows: TGTGCCAGCAGTTTGGGGCCAGGGAATCAGCCCCAGCATTTT. The chain uses TRBV27 and TRBJ1-5; D might be TRBD1 (5 bases). This CDR3 spans 14 amino acids. V was trimmed by 3 bases and J by 4 bases, leaving 10 bases between them. The V gene's germline CDR1 is MNHEY and CDR2 SMNVEV (reference sequence).

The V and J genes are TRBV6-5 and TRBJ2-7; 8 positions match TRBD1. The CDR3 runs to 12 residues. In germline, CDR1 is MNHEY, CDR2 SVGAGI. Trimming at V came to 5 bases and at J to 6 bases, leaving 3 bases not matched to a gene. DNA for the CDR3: TGTGCCAGCAGTCCCGACAGGGGCGAGCAGTACTTC. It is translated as CASSPDRGEQYF.

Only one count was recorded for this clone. Written as DNA, the CDR3 is TGTGCCAGCAGCCGACGGACAGGGGGTGGGTTGGTCCAAGAGACCCAGTACTTC. Translation: CASSRRTGGGLVQETQYF. This chain uses TRBV3-1 (or the pseudogene TRBV3-2) with TRBJ2-5, with 10 bases lining up with TRBD1. CDR3 length: 18 amino acids. V shed 4 bases and J 1 base; nucleotides not matched to a gene: 12. The germline V gene encodes CDR1 LGHDT and CDR2 YNNKEL (reference sequence).

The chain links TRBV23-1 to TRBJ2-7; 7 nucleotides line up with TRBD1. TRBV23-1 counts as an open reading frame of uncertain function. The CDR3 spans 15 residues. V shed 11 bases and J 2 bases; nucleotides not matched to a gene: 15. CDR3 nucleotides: TGCGCCCTAGATCAAGACAGGGCTCACGCCTACGAGCAGTACTTC. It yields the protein CALDQDRAHAYEQYF.

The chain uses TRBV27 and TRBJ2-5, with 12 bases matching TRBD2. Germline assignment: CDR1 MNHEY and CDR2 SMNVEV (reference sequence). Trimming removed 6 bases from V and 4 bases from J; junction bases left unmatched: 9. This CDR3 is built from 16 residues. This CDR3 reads CASRTLAGGPGETQYF. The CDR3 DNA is TGTGCCAGCAGAACGCTAGCGGGAGGGCCCGGAGAGACCCAGTACTTC.